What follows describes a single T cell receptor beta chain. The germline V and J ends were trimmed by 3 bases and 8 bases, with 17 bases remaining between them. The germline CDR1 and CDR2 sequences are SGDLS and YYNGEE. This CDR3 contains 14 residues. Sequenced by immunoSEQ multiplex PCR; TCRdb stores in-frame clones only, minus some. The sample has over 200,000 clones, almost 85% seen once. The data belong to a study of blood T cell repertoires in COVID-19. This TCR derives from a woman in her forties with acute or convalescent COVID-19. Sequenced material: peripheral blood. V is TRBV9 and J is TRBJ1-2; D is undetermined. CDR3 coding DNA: TGTGCCAGCAGCGAGATTTCAGGCATTGGAGGCTACACCTTC. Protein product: CASSEISGIGGYTF.